This T cell receptor beta chain derives from a study of radiotherapy plus CTLA-4 blockade in lung cancer. The wider study: Disease control was present in around a third of patients, and objective responses in about 18%. Findings and limits, study-wide: TCR clones from tumors expanded in blood after radiotherapy plus ipilimumab.

As regards this clone: Its antigen is as yet unknown.

Germline V CDR1 and CDR2: LNHDA, SQIVND (reference sequence). Unmatched junction bases numbered 9, after V lost 4 bases and J lost 4 bases. The CDR3 contains 15 residues. Assay: immunoSEQ multiplex PCR; the TCRdb copy retains only in-frame clones and omits some. The sample consists of 80,000 or so clones, about four fifths of them appearing once. This specimen was peripheral blood, taken from a patient treated with radiotherapy plus ipilimumab. The receptor was isolated from a human donor with non-small cell lung cancer who had stable disease on radiotherapy plus ipilimumab. The chain carries TRBV19 and TRBJ2-5; 7 bases map to TRBD2. CDR3 region: CASSRAAGNRETQYF. The DNA of the CDR3 is TGTGCCAGTAGTAGGGCAGCGGGGAATCGAGAGACCCAGTACTTC.